A selection of T cell receptor beta chains follows, all from one sample in a study of T cells after yellow fever vaccination. TCRdb passed the 5' RACE reads through MiXCR, listing each CDR3 protein once. The sample has 500,000 to 650,000 distinct CDR3 sequences, 17% seen once. The sequences come from PBMCs, collected around 5 days after the first yellow fever vaccination. The receptors stem from a man between 18 and 35 years old who received the YFV17D yellow fever vaccine. CDR3s include the opening cysteine and the closing phenylalanine or tryptophan. A D gene is named only where the DNA matches it firmly. Where a row states a size, it is once, few, many or the class of an expanded clone; other rows omit it.

>-|-|TRBV21-1|TRBJ1-1
CASSRDPLNTEAFF
TGTGCCAGCAGCAGGGACCCCTTGAACACTGAAGCTTTCTTT
>-|few|TRBV3-1|TRBJ2-4
CASSQGEKNIQYF
TGTGCCAGCAGCCAGGGAGAGAAAAACATTCAGTACTTC
>-|-|TRBV12-3/TRBV12-4|TRBJ1-1
CASTRTPNTEAFF
TGTGCCAGCACCCGGACGCCGAACACTGAAGCTTTCTTT
>-|few|TRBV3-1|TRBJ1-2
CASSQAGTVYGYTF
TGTGCCAGCAGCCAAGCTGGGACGGTCTATGGCTACACCTTC
>-|many|TRBV12-3/TRBV12-4|TRBJ2-2
CASSQGVAGELFF
TGTGCCAGCAGCCAAGGCGTTGCCGGGGAGCTGTTTTTT
>-|-|TRBV7-2|TRBJ1-5
CASSPHGSGPQHF
TGTGCCAGCAGCCCACACGGGTCGGGGCCCCAGCATTTT
>TRBD1|-|TRBV19|TRBJ1-5
CASTGTGGVNQPQHF
TGTGCCAGTACGGGGACAGGGGGCGTCAATCAGCCCCAGCATTTT
>-|-|TRBV5-1|TRBJ2-5
CASSPLLGWEETQYF
TGCGCCAGCAGCCCACTCCTCGGGTGGGAGGAGACCCAGTACTTC
>TRBD2|-|TRBV20-1|TRBJ2-1
CSASGLAGGTSYNEQFF
TGCAGTGCTAGTGGACTAGCGGGGGGCACCTCCTACAATGAGCAGTTCTTC
>TRBD2|few|TRBV5-1|TRBJ2-5
CASSPGLGGNQETQYF
TGCGCCAGCAGCCCGGGACTAGGCGGGAACCAAGAGACCCAGTACTTC
>TRBD2|few|TRBV9|TRBJ2-3
CASSALSGTTDTQYF
TGTGCCAGCAGCGCGCTTAGCGGGACCACAGATACGCAGTATTTT
>-|few|TRBV7-2|TRBJ2-3
CASSLVMSGTDTQYF
TGTGCCAGCAGCTTAGTAATGAGCGGCACAGATACGCAGTATTTT
>-|many|TRBV12-3/TRBV12-4|TRBJ1-5
CASSLLYSNQPQHF
TGTGCCAGCAGTTTATTGTATAGCAATCAGCCCCAGCATTTT
>-|-|TRBV28|TRBJ2-1
CASSGGGRYEQFF
TGTGCCAGCAGTGGGGGGGGGCGATACGAGCAGTTCTTC
>-|few|TRBV4-3|TRBJ1-2
CASSSVGGYGYTF
TGCGCCAGCAGCTCCGTCGGGGGCTATGGCTACACCTTC
>-|few|TRBV5-5|TRBJ1-2
CASIPPGNLPGGYTF
TGTGCCAGCATCCCACCGGGCAACCTACCTGGAGGCTACACCTTC
>-|-|TRBV10-3|TRBJ1-1
CAISESQANTEAFF
TGTGCCATCAGTGAGTCACAGGCCAACACTGAAGCTTTCTTT
>TRBD1|few|TRBV20-1|TRBJ2-7
CSARDTGQGYEQYF
TGCAGTGCTAGAGATACGGGACAGGGTTACGAGCAGTACTTC
>-|few|TRBV7-2|TRBJ1-1
CASSLGGKRTEAFF
TGTGCCAGCAGCTTAGGGGGGAAGAGGACTGAAGCTTTCTTT
>TRBD2|-|TRBV2|TRBJ2-3
CASRLAETDTQYF
TGTGCCAGCAGGCTAGCGGAGACAGATACGCAGTATTTT
>-|many|TRBV18|TRBJ1-1
CASSPGPGNTEAFF
TGTGCCAGCTCCCCTGGGCCGGGGAACACTGAAGCTTTCTTT
>-|-|TRBV18|TRBJ1-2
CASSPRQRHYGYTF
TGTGCCAGCTCCCCTAGACAGCGTCACTATGGCTACACCTTC
>-|few|TRBV4-3|TRBJ2-3
CASSHNPTRQGRDTQYF
TGCGCCAGCAGCCACAACCCAACCCGGCAGGGAAGAGATACGCAGTATTTT
>-|-|TRBV7-2|TRBJ2-1
CASSFYSDEQFF
TGTGCCAGCAGCTTTTATTCGGATGAGCAGTTCTTC
>-|many|TRBV9|TRBJ1-1
CASSVALGVTEAFF
TGTGCCAGCAGCGTAGCTCTCGGAGTGACTGAAGCTTTCTTT
>-|many|TRBV20-1|TRBJ2-2
CSARDGGELFF
TGCAGTGCTAGAGATGGCGGGGAGCTGTTTTTT
>TRBD2|-|TRBV6-1|TRBJ2-7
CASSPQTSGGPPRGEQYF
TGTGCCAGCAGTCCCCAGACTAGCGGGGGCCCCCCGCGGGGGGAGCAGTACTTC
>-|few|TRBV9|TRBJ2-2
CASSDLRVNTGELFF
TGTGCCAGCAGCGATCTCAGGGTGAACACCGGGGAGCTGTTTTTT
>-|many|TRBV3-1|TRBJ2-1
CASSQEGYNEQFF
TGTGCCAGCAGCCAGGAGGGCTACAATGAGCAGTTCTTC
>-|-|TRBV7-2|TRBJ1-2
CASSLQGAFGDGYTF
TGTGCCAGCAGCTTGCAGGGTGCCTTTGGGGATGGCTACACCTTC
>-|few|TRBV24-1|TRBJ1-5
CATQGHSNQPQHF
TGTGCCACCCAAGGGCATAGCAATCAGCCCCAGCATTTT
>-|few|TRBV19|TRBJ1-5
CASSNTGIAQPQHF
TGTGCCAGTAGTAACACAGGGATTGCGCAGCCCCAGCATTTT
>-|-|TRBV20-1|TRBJ2-7
CSARGPDEQYF
TGCAGTGCTCGGGGGCCCGACGAGCAGTACTTC
>TRBD2|few|TRBV6-1|TRBJ2-7
CATGRDSYEQYF
TGTGCCACTGGGAGGGACTCCTACGAGCAGTACTTC
>TRBD1|few|TRBV20-1|TRBJ1-6
CSARTGGDNSPLHF
TGCAGTGCTAGAACAGGGGGTGACAATTCACCCCTCCACTTT
>TRBD2|few|TRBV2|TRBJ2-5
CASRAGTSDETQYF
TGTGCCAGCAGGGCCGGGACTAGCGATGAGACCCAGTACTTC
>-|few|TRBV7-2|TRBJ1-6
CASSLWARPLHF
TGTGCCAGCAGCTTATGGGCGCGACCCCTCCACTTT
>TRBD1|-|TRBV5-1|TRBJ1-1
CASSLDETGRYKNTEAFF
TGCGCCAGCAGCTTGGATGAGACAGGGAGGTATAAGAACACTGAAGCTTTCTTT
>TRBD1|many|TRBV12-3/TRBV12-4|TRBJ2-3
CASSFWGRGLDTQYF
TGTGCCAGCAGTTTCTGGGGCAGGGGGCTAGATACGCAGTATTTT
>-|few|TRBV12-3/TRBV12-4|TRBJ1-4
CASRQGSTDSPNEKLFF
TGTGCCAGCAGACAAGGCTCGACGGACAGCCCTAATGAAAAACTGTTTTTT
>-|-|TRBV27|TRBJ2-7
CASSLTPTGFPYEQYF
TGTGCCAGCAGTTTAACCCCAACAGGGTTCCCCTACGAGCAGTACTTC
>TRBD2|-|TRBV6-1|TRBJ2-5
CASRGLAGGRRETQYF
TGTGCCAGCAGGGGTCTGGCGGGGGGGCGTCGGGAGACCCAGTACTTC
>TRBD2|-|TRBV7-2|TRBJ2-5
CASSSGTSGRRETPYF
TGTGCCAGCAGCTCCGGGACTAGCGGTCGGAGAGAGACCCCGTACTTC
>-|few|TRBV2|TRBJ2-5
CASSADFLAETQYF
TGTGCCAGCAGTGCCGACTTTCTGGCAGAGACCCAGTACTTC
>-|few|TRBV11-1|TRBJ2-1
CASSFYGGGREAYNEQFF
TGTGCCAGCAGCTTTTATGGGGGTGGGCGAGAAGCCTACAATGAGCAGTTCTTC
>-|many|TRBV7-9|TRBJ2-1
CASSPPTHNEQFF
TGTGCCAGCAGCCCCCCCACCCACAATGAGCAGTTCTTC
>TRBD2|-|TRBV7-2|TRBJ2-3
CASSLGLAGGAGDTQYF
TGTGCCAGCAGCCTGGGACTAGCGGGGGGGGCGGGAGATACGCAGTATTTT
>-|few|TRBV12-3/TRBV12-4|TRBJ2-2
CASRFDRIHTGELFF
TGTGCCAGCAGGTTCGACAGGATACACACCGGGGAGCTGTTTTTT
>TRBD1|few|TRBV27|TRBJ1-4
CASSLWTGGTNEKLFF
TGTGCCAGCAGTTTGTGGACAGGGGGCACTAATGAAAAACTGTTTTTT
>-|few|TRBV18|TRBJ2-5
CASLPTEARETQYF
TGTGCCAGCTTACCGACAGAAGCCCGAGAGACCCAGTACTTC
>TRBD1|-|TRBV12-3/TRBV12-4|TRBJ2-2
CASSYGDRVGELFF
TGTGCCAGCAGTTATGGCGACAGGGTCGGGGAGCTGTTTTTT
>-|many|TRBV5-1|TRBJ2-7
CASSPGQYYEQYF
TGCGCCAGCAGCCCTGGACAGTACTACGAGCAGTACTTC
>TRBD1|-|TRBV28|TRBJ2-1
CASTLSEGQVHNEQFF
TGTGCCAGCACGCTTTCCGAAGGACAGGTCCACAATGAGCAGTTCTTC
>TRBD2|few|TRBV7-9|TRBJ2-3
CASSLPPGGRGADTQYF
TGTGCCAGCAGCTTACCGCCGGGAGGCCGTGGAGCAGATACGCAGTATTTT